Following are 22 T cell receptor beta chains from one sample sequenced in a study of shared clonotypes between healthy human individuals (dated by TCRdb to 2018 to 2020). Library construction relied on the immunoSEQ multiplex PCR assay. In TCRdb, the immuneACCESS table is reduced to in-frame sequences with V and J assigned. These tables do not hold every clone; where another copy was compared, an unresolved V gene accounts for under half, and the others remain unexplained. The sample table records about 2.1 million clones; 93% of these occur just once. Of the sample, over 1.5% falls within the top ten clones. CD8 naive samples consisted of CD45RO-negative cells that were positively selected for CCR7, yielding a CD45RA+CCR7+ population without TemRA cells. The sample consisted of naive CD8+ T cells from PBMCs. Explained via the paper, the cell subset or site label denotes: CD45RA+CCR7+. The receptor set was obtained from a man between 18 and 35 years old in good health. Some clones in this sample may be carry-over from other donors' samples.

The V call is TRBV28, the J call TRBJ2-7; a possible D gene is TRBD2 (6 bases). CDR1 MDHEN and CDR2 SYDVKM come from the germline V gene. Deletions cut 6 bases from V and 0 bases from J, with 12 bases between. This CDR3 comprises 14 residues. In DNA form, the CDR3 reads TGTGCCAGCAGCAGACCGGGAGACTCCTACGAGCAGTACTTC. It is translated as CASSRPGDSYEQYF.

This sequence joins TRBV7-9 and TRBJ2-7; D is undetermined. V gave up 7 bases and J gave up 2 bases, with 9 bases separating them. Per the germline V gene, CDR1 is SEHNR and CDR2 is FQNEAQ (reference sequence). The CDR3 length is 12 residues. CDR3 sequence (DNA): TGTGCCAGCACCCTGGTTCCCTACGAGCAGTACTTC. It specifies CASTLVPYEQYF.

J is TRBJ2-7 and V is TRBV2; the match to TRBD2 covers 9 bases. The CDR3 has 16 residues. The V gene's germline CDR1 is SNHLY and CDR2 FYNNEI. V shed 6 bases, J shed 1 base, and the junction held 10 bases outside the gene matches. CDR3 nucleotides: TGTGCCAGCAGCTTAGGGTTAGCGGGAGTGTCCTACGAGCAGTACTTC. It encodes CASSLGLAGVSYEQYF.

This chain connects TRBV21-1 to TRBJ2-3; TRBD2, as called in the table, went unchecked against the DNA. TRBV21-1 has pseudogene status. The CDR3 is 12 amino acids. The CDR3 protein is CASEEGSGTQYF. The DNA of the CDR3 is TGTGCCTCAGAGGAGGGGTCGGGTACGCAGTATTTT.

The genes are TRBV5-1 and TRBJ2-1; 8 positions match TRBD1. V lost 4 bases to trimming and J lost 8 bases; unmatched junction nucleotides: 8. Germline CDR1 SGHRS, CDR2 YFSETQ. CDR3 length: 14 amino acids. CDR3 in amino acids: CASSQDREIDEQFF. CDR3 bases: TGCGCCAGCAGCCAGGACAGGGAAATCGATGAGCAGTTCTTC. Filled out from reference TRBV5-1 and TRBJ2-1, the complete variable domain reads KAGVTQTPRYLIKTRGQQVTLSCSPISGHRSVSWYQQTPGQGLQFLFEYFSETQRNKGNFPGRFSGRQFSNSRSEMNVSTLELGDSALYLCASSQDREIDEQFFGPGTRLTVL.

The gene calls are TRBV4-3 and TRBJ2-2; 10 nucleotides agree with TRBD2. The CDR3 is made up of 19 amino acids. After removal of 0 bases from V and 0 bases from J, the junction contained 7 bases not matched to a gene. The germline CDR1 and CDR2 sequences are LGHNA and YSLEER. The CDR3 DNA reads TGCGCCAGCAGCCAAGAAGCAGGACTAGCGGACACGAACACCGGGGAGCTGTTTTTT. This gives the protein CASSQEAGLADTNTGELFF.

This rearrangement joins TRBV5-1 to TRBJ2-7, with 8 bases identical to TRBD1. Germline V CDR1 and CDR2: SGHRS, YFSETQ. The CDR3 covers 13 residues. Losses at the gene ends were 5 bases for V and 4 bases for J; bases not matched to a gene: 5. This CDR3 reads CASRDGQGYEQYF. CDR3 coding DNA: TGCGCCAGCAGAGACGGACAGGGATACGAGCAGTACTTC.

V gene TRBV19 combines with J gene TRBJ2-5; no definite D call. With 3 bases removed from V and 5 bases from J, the gap between germline ends came to 10 bases. This CDR3 is built from 13 residues. CDR1 is LNHDA and CDR2 is SQIVND in the germline V gene (reference sequence). CDR3 nucleotides: TGTGCCAGTAGTATCCCACCAGACGAGACCCAGTACTTC. This gives the protein CASSIPPDETQYF.

This sequence joins TRBV6-1 and TRBJ1-1; 8 bases fit TRBD1. This CDR3 has 14 amino acids. The V gene end was trimmed by 7 bases and the J gene end by 5 bases; junction bases not matched to a gene: 9. Germline-derived CDR1 and CDR2 are MNHNS and SASEGT. Here the CDR3 reads CASKGGQGGTEAFF. The CDR3 DNA reads as TGTGCCAGCAAAGGTGGACAGGGAGGAACTGAAGCTTTCTTT.

The chain combines TRBV29-1 with TRBJ2-1; D is undetermined. Trimming cost V 6 bases and J 8 bases, with 14 bases left between them. CDR3 length equals 12 residues. The germline gives CDR1 SQVTM, CDR2 ANQGSEA. The CDR3 here is CSVSLPRDEQFF. Here the CDR3 DNA reads TGCAGCGTCTCCCTACCCCGGGATGAGCAGTTCTTC.

The V and J genes are TRBV9 and TRBJ2-1; TRBD2 matches 7 bases. The V segment lost 3 bases and the J segment 6 bases; nucleotides outside the gene matches: 0. Germline V gives CDR1 SGDLS, CDR2 YYNGEE. The CDR3 has 12 amino acids. This CDR3 is CASSGEGNEQFF. CDR3 DNA sequence: TGTGCCAGCAGCGGGGAGGGCAATGAGCAGTTCTTC. The full variable domain, rest sourced from reference TRBV9 and TRBJ2-1, is DSGVTQTPKHLITATGQRVTLRCSPRSGDLSVYWYQQSLDQGLQFLIQYYNGEERAKGNILERFSAQQFPDLHSELNLSSLELGDSALYFCASSGEGNEQFFGPGTRLTVL.

The chain is built from TRBV9 and TRBJ2-7, with 10 nucleotides matching TRBD1. V shed 6 bases and J 3 bases; nucleotides not matched to a gene: 12. Germline loops: CDR1 SGDLS, CDR2 YYNGEE. This CDR3 has 16 amino acids. The CDR3 spells CASTAKDRGSNYEQYF. CDR3 in DNA: TGTGCCAGCACCGCAAAGGACAGGGGGAGTAACTACGAGCAGTACTTC.

The CDR3 region has the DNA TGTGCCAGCAGCAGCAAAGCGGGTGTGAGAGGGGAGCTGTTTTTT. Residues: CASSSKAGVRGELFF. This chain uses TRBV7-9 with TRBJ2-2; D is possibly TRBD2 (6 bases). Deletions cut 5 bases from V and 8 bases from J, with 18 bases between. Germline V gene lookup returns CDR1 SEHNR and CDR2 FQNEAQ (reference sequence). CDR3 length equals 15 residues.

V usage is TRBV7-9 and J usage is TRBJ2-5; maybe TRBD2 (5 bases). CDR1 and CDR2 from the germline V gene are SEHNR and FQNEAQ (reference sequence). Trimming left V 2 bases short and J 4 bases short, with 17 bases between. The CDR3 is 16 amino acids. CDR3 sequence: CASSLHPEGPRETQYF. The CDR3, as DNA: TGTGCCAGCAGCTTACATCCCGAGGGCCCTCGAGAGACCCAGTACTTC.

CDR3 DNA sequence: TGTGCCAGCAGCTTGGGGCTAGGGTCAGATACGCAGTATTTT. Translation: CASSLGLGSDTQYF. The chain is built from TRBV5-5 and TRBJ2-3; D uncertain. Germline-derived CDR1 and CDR2 are SGHKS and YYEKEE (reference sequence). The length of the CDR3 is 14 residues. Trimming removed 0 bases from V and 4 bases from J, with 9 bases in between.

The V and J genes are TRBV7-9 and TRBJ1-2; D may be TRBD1 (6 bases). CDR1 is SEHNR, CDR2 FQNEAQ, per germline (reference sequence). V lost 1 base and J 3 bases, leaving 12 bases between the germline ends. The CDR3 has 15 residues. DNA for the CDR3: TGTGCCAGCAGCTTAGGGACAGCGATTCACTATGGCTACACCTTC. This codes for CASSLGTAIHYGYTF.

The chain links TRBV19 to TRBJ1-1; D gene unclear. The germline V gene has CDR1 LNHDA and CDR2 SQIVND (reference sequence). This CDR3 has 14 residues. The V end was cut by 0 bases, the J end by 8 bases, with 13 bases between. The CDR3 region is CASSIDLGKTEAFF. The CDR3 DNA reads TGTGCCAGTAGTATAGATCTAGGCAAGACGGAAGCTTTCTTT.

The J gene is TRBJ1-3, the V gene TRBV4-1; 11 bases map to TRBD1. In germline, CDR1 is MGHRA, CDR2 YSYEKL. The CDR3 consists of 19 residues. Trimming removed 4 bases from V and 0 bases from J; junction bases left unmatched: 11. The CDR3 loop is CASSPRDRGISSSGNTIYF. CDR3 coding DNA: TGCGCCAGCAGCCCAAGGGACAGGGGGATTTCGAGCTCTGGAAACACCATATATTTT.

The gene calls are TRBV27 and TRBJ1-2; D is ambiguous. This CDR3 has 14 residues. The V end lost 3 bases, the J end lost 0 bases, and 8 bases lay between the germline ends. CDR1 is MNHEY and CDR2 is SMNVEV in the germline V gene (reference sequence). The CDR3 DNA follows: TGTGCCAGCAGTTTCTACAACTCTAACTATGGCTACACCTTC. Translating it yields CASSFYNSNYGYTF.

The rearrangement joins TRBV7-9 to TRBJ2-2; the match to TRBD1 covers 9 bases. From germline, CDR1 is SEHNR and CDR2 FQNEAQ (reference sequence). Trimming cost V 6 bases and J 0 bases; bases outside gene matches: 8. CDR3 size: 17 residues. This CDR3 is CASRRRQGVTNTGELFF. CDR3 DNA: TGTGCCAGCAGACGGAGACAGGGGGTTACGAACACCGGGGAGCTGTTTTTT.

The chain carries TRBV9 and TRBJ2-7, with TRBD1 identical over 9 bases. This CDR3 has 17 amino acids. CDR1 SGDLS and CDR2 YYNGEE come from the germline V gene. Trimming cost V 0 bases and J 4 bases; bases outside gene matches: 11. CDR3 DNA: TGTGCCAGCAGCGTAGGACCCCCCGGGACAGGGATTTACGAGCAGTACTTC. It is translated as CASSVGPPGTGIYEQYF.

This clone appeared once. The V call is TRBV10-1, the J call TRBJ2-7; TRBD1 matches 7 bases. J was trimmed by 5 bases and V by 2 bases; bases with no gene match: 9. Germline V gene data show CDR1 as WNHNN and CDR2 as SYGVQD (reference sequence). The CDR3 totals 15 residues. The CDR3 DNA reads TGCGCCAGCAGTGAGGCATTAGGGGGCGTCGACGAGCAGTACTTC. Translated, it gives CASSEALGGVDEQYF.